Shown below are 3 T cell receptor beta chains from a single sample sequenced in a study of neurological immune-mediated disorders. TCRdb processed the 5' RACE reads anew with MiXCR; each CDR3 protein has one entry. The sample has approximately 90,000 distinct CDR3 sequences, 3.5% to 4% seen once. The sample taken for sequencing was PBMCs. The receptors originated from a woman between 18 and 30 years old with multiple sclerosis.

This clonotype was detected ten times or more. This chain links TRBV5-5 with TRBJ1-5; no clear D gene. Trimming cost V 2 bases and J 6 bases, with 9 bases left between them. Germline values: CDR1 SGHKS, CDR2 YYEKEE (reference sequence). CDR3 length equals 13 residues. The CDR3 DNA is TGTGCCAGCAGCTTAGAGGGAGGTCAGCCCCAGCATTTT. Translated, it gives CASSLEGGQPQHF.

This clonotype was seen a few times. The chain recombines TRBV10-3 with TRBJ2-7, with D unresolved. V was trimmed by 7 bases and J by 1 base, leaving 14 bases between them. CDR1 is ENHRY and CDR2 is SYGVKD in the germline V gene. This CDR3 has 14 residues. The CDR3 coding sequence is TGTGCCATCAAAAAGGCTCCGGATTCCTACGAGCAGTACTTC. It codes for CAIKKAPDSYEQYF.

In its sample, this clonotype was seen many times. This chain links TRBV5-1 with TRBJ2-5; 8 nucleotides match TRBD2. J lost 2 bases, V lost 4 bases, and 19 bases had no gene match. Germline V gene data show CDR1 as SGHRS and CDR2 as YFSETQ. This CDR3 is 19 amino acids long. This chain's CDR3 is CASSPVGTGSGSWQETQYF. In nucleotides, the CDR3 is TGCGCCAGCAGCCCCGTAGGAACCGGCAGCGGGAGTTGGCAAGAGACCCAGTACTTC. Full variable domain (remainder filled in from reference TRBV5-1 and TRBJ2-5): KAGVTQTPRYLIKTRGQQVTLSCSPISGHRSVSWYQQTPGQGLQFLFEYFSETQRNKGNFPGRFSGRQFSNSRSEMNVSTLELGDSALYLCASSPVGTGSGSWQETQYFGPGTRLLVL.